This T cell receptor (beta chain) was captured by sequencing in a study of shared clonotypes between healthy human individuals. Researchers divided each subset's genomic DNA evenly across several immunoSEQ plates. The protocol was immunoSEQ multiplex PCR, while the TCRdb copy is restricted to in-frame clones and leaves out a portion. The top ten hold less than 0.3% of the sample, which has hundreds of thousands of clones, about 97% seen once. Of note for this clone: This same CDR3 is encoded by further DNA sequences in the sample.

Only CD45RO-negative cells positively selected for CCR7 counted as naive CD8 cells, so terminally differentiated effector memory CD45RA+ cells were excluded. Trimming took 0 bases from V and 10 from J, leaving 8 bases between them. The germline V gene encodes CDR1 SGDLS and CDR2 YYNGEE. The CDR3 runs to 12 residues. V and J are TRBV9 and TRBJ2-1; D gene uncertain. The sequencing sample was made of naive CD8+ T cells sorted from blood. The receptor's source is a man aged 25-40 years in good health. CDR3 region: CASSVEGGEQFF. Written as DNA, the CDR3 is TGTGCCAGCAGCGTAGAAGGCGGCGAGCAGTTCTTC.